The 27 T cell receptor beta chains below come from one sample, sequenced in a study of CD8 T cells in Susac syndrome. The authors reverse transcribed roughly 0.5 to 1 ug RNA with random hexamers. Using its own MiXCR run on the immunoSEQ multiplex PCR reads, TCRdb lists one record per CDR3 protein. The sample consists of about 120,000 distinct CDR3 sequences, 94% of them appearing once. The sequencing sample was made of CD4+ T cells from PBMCs. The receptors shown here come from a human donor in good health.

This chain connects TRBV20-1 to TRBJ1-5; maybe TRBD1 (5 bases). Germline loops: CDR1 DFQATT, CDR2 SNEGSKA (reference sequence). V was trimmed by 4 bases and J by 3 bases, leaving 10 bases between them. The CDR3 has 13 amino acids. In nucleotides, the CDR3 is TGCAGTGCTATCGGACACAACAATCAGCCCCAGCATTTT. This gives the protein CSAIGHNNQPQHF.

The chain combines TRBV2 with TRBJ1-6; TRBD1 matches 7 bases. Germline CDR1 SNHLY, CDR2 FYNNEI. V shed 4 bases and J 4 bases; nucleotides not matched to a gene: 4. CDR3 length: 15 amino acids. The CDR3 is CASSGQGVYNSPLHF. CDR3 sequence (DNA): TGTGCCAGCAGTGGACAGGGAGTTTATAATTCACCCCTCCACTTT.

The genes are TRBV6-6 and TRBJ1-5; D perhaps matches TRBD1 (6 bases). CDR1 and CDR2 from the germline V gene are MNHNY and SVGAGI (reference sequence). The CDR3 length is 14 residues. V gave up 8 bases and J gave up 3 bases, with 14 bases separating them. DNA for the CDR3: TGTGCCAGCTCCCGACAGGTTAACAATCAGCCCCAGCATTTT. Protein: CASSRQVNNQPQHF.

The rearrangement joins TRBV4-3 to TRBJ1-1; perhaps TRBD1 as D (6 bases). The germline V gene encodes CDR1 LGHNA and CDR2 YSLEER. The CDR3 sequence is 15 residues long. Between the trimmed V and J ends, which lost 0 bases and 3 bases, there was a span of 11 bases. The CDR3 loop is CASSQDMGHDTEAFF. CDR3 nucleotide sequence: TGCGCCAGCAGCCAAGATATGGGACACGACACTGAAGCTTTCTTT.

The chain is built from TRBV30 and TRBJ2-5, with D unresolved. Germline V CDR1 and CDR2: GTSNPN, SVGIG (reference sequence). Between the trimmed V and J ends, which lost 0 bases and 3 bases, there was a span of 8 bases. The CDR3 spans 13 residues. In nucleotides, the CDR3 is TGTGCCTGGAGTGTAGTACAAAAAGAGACCCAGTACTTC. Protein: CAWSVVQKETQYF.

The chain links TRBV20-1 to TRBJ2-1; D possibly corresponds to TRBD1 (5 bases). V gave up 1 base and J gave up 0 bases, with 10 bases separating them. CDR1 is DFQATT and CDR2 is SNEGSKA in the germline V gene (reference sequence). The CDR3 has 15 residues. This CDR3 reads CSARGADSSYNEQFF. The CDR3 DNA is TGCAGTGCTAGAGGAGCCGACAGCTCCTACAATGAGCAGTTCTTC.

The rearrangement joins TRBV27 to TRBJ1-2; D gene unclear. This CDR3 region has 14 residues. The germline V and J ends were trimmed by 5 bases and 4 bases, with 14 bases remaining between them. Germline V gene data show CDR1 as MNHEY and CDR2 as SMNVEV (reference sequence). The CDR3 bases are TGTGCCAGCAGTAGAGAAGGGTCTGGCTATGGCTACACCTTC. Amino acids: CASSREGSGYGYTF.

This chain links TRBV20-1 with TRBJ2-4; 13 bases fit TRBD2. Germline CDR1 reads DFQATT; CDR2 reads SNEGSKA (reference sequence). Trimming took 2 bases from V and 2 from J; bases not matched to a gene: 9. This CDR3 is built from 18 residues. CDR3 sequence reads: CSARKGLAGPITKNIQYF. The CDR3 coding sequence is TGCAGTGCTAGAAAGGGACTAGCGGGACCCATCACCAAAAACATTCAGTACTTC.

CDR3 residues: CASSVREQGIGGYTF. The CDR3 coding sequence is TGTGCCAGCAGCGTAAGGGAACAGGGAATAGGCGGCTACACCTTC. This chain links TRBV9 with TRBJ1-2, with D possibly matching TRBD1 (6 bases). The CDR3 consists of 15 residues. V was cut by 1 base and J by 8 bases, with 18 bases left in between. Germline CDR1 is SGDLS and CDR2 is YYNGEE.

The chain has TRBV7-9 and TRBJ2-3; 8 bases match TRBD2. The CDR3 runs 14 residues. The trim removed 2 bases at V and 7 bases at J, leaving 5 bases unmatched. CDR1 and CDR2 from the germline V gene are SEHNR and FQNEAQ (reference sequence). The CDR3 is CASSLSAGGYTQYF. CDR3 in DNA: TGTGCCAGCAGCTTAAGTGCGGGGGGATATACGCAGTATTTT.

The CDR3 region has the DNA TGTGCCAGCAGCTTAACAGGGTCTTTCACAGATACGCAGTATTTT. This codes for CASSLTGSFTDTQYF. The rearrangement joins TRBV7-3 to TRBJ2-3; D ambiguous. Germline loops: CDR1 SGHTA, CDR2 FQGTGA. Deletions cut 0 bases from V and 2 bases from J, with 9 bases between. The CDR3 loop spans 15 amino acids.

The J gene is TRBJ1-5, the V gene TRBV19; TRBD1 is a possible D gene (6 bases). Germline CDR1 is LNHDA and CDR2 is SQIVND (reference sequence). The germline V and J ends were trimmed by 7 bases and 5 bases, with 15 bases remaining between them. The CDR3 runs to 14 residues. CDR3: CASTYTGFDQPQHF. CDR3 DNA: TGTGCCAGTACCTATACAGGGTTCGATCAGCCCCAGCATTTT.

This chain links TRBV7-2 with TRBJ2-7; 7 bases line up with TRBD1. The trim removed 5 bases at V and 6 bases at J, leaving 10 bases unmatched. The CDR3 consists of 14 residues. CDR1 and CDR2 (germline): SGHTA, FQGNSA. The CDR3 DNA follows: TGTGCCAGCAGCCTAGACCTAACAGGGGCCGAGCAGTACTTC. Translated: CASSLDLTGAEQYF.

This chain connects TRBV19 to TRBJ1-1, with D unclear. Germline CDR1 LNHDA, CDR2 SQIVND (reference sequence). The V end lost 0 bases, the J end lost 1 base, and 3 bases lay between the germline ends. The length of the CDR3 is 13 residues. CDR3 DNA sequence: TGTGCCAGTAGTATAGAAGAGAACACTGAAGCTTTCTTT. Protein: CASSIEENTEAFF.

This chain uses TRBV5-1 with TRBJ2-7; D gene unclear. This CDR3 is built from 13 residues. The V and J ends lost 0 bases and 3 bases respectively, with 7 bases between them. The germline V gene encodes CDR1 SGHRS and CDR2 YFSETQ. In nucleotides, the CDR3 is TGCGCCAGCAGCTTGGATAATCGCTACGAGCAGTACTTC. Translated: CASSLDNRYEQYF.

The chain recombines TRBV5-1 with TRBJ1-1; D unclear. Germline V gives CDR1 SGHRS, CDR2 YFSETQ. The CDR3 sequence is 13 residues long. With 7 bases removed from V and 1 base from J, the gap between germline ends came to 11 bases. The CDR3 DNA sequence: TGCGCCAGCCGTTGGGATGGGAACACTGAAGCTTTCTTT. It is translated as CASRWDGNTEAFF.

In DNA form, the CDR3 reads TGTGCCAGCAGTACGGACCGCTCAAACTATGGCTACACCTTC. It codes for CASSTDRSNYGYTF. The chain couples TRBV25-1 to TRBJ1-2; D is unresolved. The CDR3 is 14 amino acids. The germline V gene has CDR1 MGHDK and CDR2 SYGVNS. V was trimmed by 5 bases and J by 2 bases, leaving 12 bases between them.

The chain recombines TRBV25-1 with TRBJ2-1; perhaps TRBD2 as D (6 bases). The germline CDR1 and CDR2 sequences are MGHDK and SYGVNS. Trimming removed 4 bases at V and 0 bases at J, with 13 bases between. The CDR3 covers 16 residues. CDR3 sequence: CASSGGLRSSYNEQFF. The CDR3 DNA reads TGTGCCAGCAGTGGGGGACTGCGGAGCTCCTACAATGAGCAGTTCTTC.

This clonotype showed up just once. The chain employs TRBV20-1 and TRBJ2-1; D ambiguous. The DNA matches TRBJ2-7 better at its end, which makes the J call doubtful. The germline V gene has CDR1 DFQATT and CDR2 SNEGSKA (reference sequence). The CDR3 contains 13 residues. CDR3 nucleotide sequence: TGCAGTGCTAGCGGGTACGCTGCCTACGAGCAGTACTTC. Its translation is CSASGYAAYEQYF.

The V call is TRBV5-1, the J call TRBJ1-6; TRBD1 agrees at 9 bases. CDR1 is SGHRS, CDR2 YFSETQ, per germline. V was clipped by 4 bases and J by 7 bases; unmatched bases: 9. This CDR3 region has 16 residues. Written as DNA, the CDR3 is TGCGCCAGCAGCACAGGACGGACAGGGGCGAATTCACCCCTCCACTTT. Encoded protein: CASSTGRTGANSPLHF.

The genes are TRBV7-3 and TRBJ2-2; a weak D match, TRBD1 (6 bases). CDR1 and CDR2 from the germline V gene are SGHTA and FQGTGA. V shed 5 bases and J shed 0 bases, with 10 bases lying between them. The CDR3 loop spans 15 amino acids. CDR3 coding DNA: TGTGCCAGCAGCCCGGACAGAGCGAACACCGGGGAGCTGTTTTTT. Amino acids: CASSPDRANTGELFF.

The CDR3 reads CASSHPRDGETQYF. The CDR3 DNA sequence: TGCGCCAGCAGCCACCCCCGGGACGGGGAGACCCAGTACTTC. The chain links TRBV4-1 to TRBJ2-5; D tentatively fits TRBD1 or TRBD2 (5 bases each). V lost 3 bases, J lost 5 bases, and 13 bases lay in between. CDR1 and CDR2 from the germline V gene are MGHRA and YSYEKL. This CDR3 is 14 amino acids long.

The chain recombines TRBV15 with TRBJ1-6; D is ambiguous. The CDR3 runs 12 residues. The V end was cut by 1 base, the J end by 13 bases, with 8 bases between. The germline V gene has CDR1 LNHNV and CDR2 YYDKDF (reference sequence). The CDR3 DNA sequence: TGTGCCACCAGCAGAGGTCGAAATCCCCTCCACTTT. It yields the protein CATSRGRNPLHF.

The V and J genes are TRBV27 and TRBJ2-5; the match to TRBD1 covers 8 bases. J lost 5 bases, V lost 2 bases, and 13 bases had no gene match. The CDR3 sequence is 17 residues long. Germline V CDR1 and CDR2: MNHEY, SMNVEV (reference sequence). The CDR3 is CASSLPSGRGRRETQYF. DNA of the CDR3: TGTGCCAGCAGTTTACCCTCCGGCAGGGGGCGAAGGGAGACCCAGTACTTC.

The chain is built from TRBV7-9 and TRBJ2-1; no firm D call. With 1 base removed from V and 5 bases from J, the gap between germline ends came to 9 bases. The CDR3 extends over 14 amino acids. Germline-derived CDR1 and CDR2 are SEHNR and FQNEAQ (reference sequence). The chain's CDR3 is CASSLVGGDNEQFF. For the CDR3, the DNA is TGTGCCAGCAGCTTAGTAGGCGGCGACAATGAGCAGTTCTTC.

CDR3 sequence reads: CASSLAVVNEQFF. DNA of the CDR3: TGCGCCAGCAGCTTGGCGGTGGTCAATGAGCAGTTCTTC. V is TRBV5-1 and J is TRBJ2-1; D gene unclear. V lost 0 bases, J lost 6 bases, and 7 bases lay in between. CDR1 and CDR2 (germline): SGHRS, YFSETQ. This CDR3 contains 13 residues.

CDR3 DNA sequence: TGCAGTGCTACCCATCTCCTAGCGCCCACAGATACGCAGTATTTT. Translated: CSATHLLAPTDTQYF. The chain carries TRBV20-1 and TRBJ2-3; possibly TRBD2 for D (6 bases). The CDR3 loop spans 15 amino acids. Germline-derived CDR1 and CDR2 are DFQATT and SNEGSKA (reference sequence). V lost 4 bases and J lost 2, with 16 bases in between.